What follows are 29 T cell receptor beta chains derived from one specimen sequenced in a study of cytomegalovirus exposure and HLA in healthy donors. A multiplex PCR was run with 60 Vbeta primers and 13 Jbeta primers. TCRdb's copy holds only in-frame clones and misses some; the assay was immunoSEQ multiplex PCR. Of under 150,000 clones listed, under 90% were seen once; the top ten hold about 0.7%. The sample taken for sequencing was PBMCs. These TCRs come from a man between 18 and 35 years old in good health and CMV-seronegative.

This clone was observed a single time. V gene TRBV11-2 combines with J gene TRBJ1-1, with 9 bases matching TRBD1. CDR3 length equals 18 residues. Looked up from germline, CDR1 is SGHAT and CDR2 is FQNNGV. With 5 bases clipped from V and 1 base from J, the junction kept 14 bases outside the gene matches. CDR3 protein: CASSMPGTGRTRNTEAFF. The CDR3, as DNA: TGTGCCAGCAGCATGCCCGGGACAGGGCGAACAAGGAACACTGAAGCTTTCTTT.

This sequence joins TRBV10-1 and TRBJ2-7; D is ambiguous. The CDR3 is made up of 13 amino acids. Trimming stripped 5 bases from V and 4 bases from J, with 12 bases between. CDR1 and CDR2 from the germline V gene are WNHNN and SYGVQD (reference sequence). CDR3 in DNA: TGCGCCAGCAGTAACATACCCAGTTACGAGCAGTACTTC. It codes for CASSNIPSYEQYF.

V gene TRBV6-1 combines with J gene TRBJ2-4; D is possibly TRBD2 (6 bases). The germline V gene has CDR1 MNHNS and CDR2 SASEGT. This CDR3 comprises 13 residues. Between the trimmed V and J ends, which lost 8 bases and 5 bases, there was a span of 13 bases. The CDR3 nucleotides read TGTGCCAGCTGGGTCAGGAGGGAAAACATTCAGTACTTC. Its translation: CASWVRRENIQYF.

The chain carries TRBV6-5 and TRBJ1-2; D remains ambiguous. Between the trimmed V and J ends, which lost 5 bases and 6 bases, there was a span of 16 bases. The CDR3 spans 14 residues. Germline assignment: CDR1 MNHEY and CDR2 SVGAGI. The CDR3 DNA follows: TGTGCCAGCAGTGGCGCAGGCGCCTTAGATGGCTACACCTTC. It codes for CASSGAGALDGYTF.

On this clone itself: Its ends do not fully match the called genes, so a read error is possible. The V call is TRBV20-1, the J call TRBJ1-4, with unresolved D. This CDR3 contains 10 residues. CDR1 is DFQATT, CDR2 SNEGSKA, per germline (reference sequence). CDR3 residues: CSALGGVRKF. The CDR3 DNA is TGCAGTGCTCTGGGCGGGGTAAGGAAATTT.

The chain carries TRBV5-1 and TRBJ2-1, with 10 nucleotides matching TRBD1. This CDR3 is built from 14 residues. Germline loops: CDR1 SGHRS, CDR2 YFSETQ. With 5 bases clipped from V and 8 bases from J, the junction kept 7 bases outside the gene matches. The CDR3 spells CASRWDRGFDEQFF. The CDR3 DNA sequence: TGCGCCAGCAGGTGGGACAGGGGCTTCGATGAGCAGTTCTTC.

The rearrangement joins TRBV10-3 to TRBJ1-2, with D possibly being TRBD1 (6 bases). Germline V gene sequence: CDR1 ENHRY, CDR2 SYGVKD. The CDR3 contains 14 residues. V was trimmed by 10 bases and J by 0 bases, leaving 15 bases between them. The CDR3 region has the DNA TGTGCCACCCAGGATGCAGGGGCTAACTATGGCTACACCTTC. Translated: CATQDAGANYGYTF.

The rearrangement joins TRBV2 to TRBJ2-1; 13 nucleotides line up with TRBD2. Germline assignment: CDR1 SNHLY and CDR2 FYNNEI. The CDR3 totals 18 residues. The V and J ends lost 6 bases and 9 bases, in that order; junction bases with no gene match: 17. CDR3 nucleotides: TGTGCCAGCAGGGAAATGACAGCTACTAGCGGGGGGGCCGGTGAGCAGTTCTTC. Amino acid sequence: CASREMTATSGGAGEQFF.

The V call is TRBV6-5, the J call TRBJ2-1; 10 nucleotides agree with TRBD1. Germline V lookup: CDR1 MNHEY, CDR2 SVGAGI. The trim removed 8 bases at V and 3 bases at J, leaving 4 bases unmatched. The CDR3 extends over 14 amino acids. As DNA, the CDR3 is TGTGCCAGCGGCCGGGACAGGGGCTACAATGAGCAGTTCTTC. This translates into CASGRDRGYNEQFF.

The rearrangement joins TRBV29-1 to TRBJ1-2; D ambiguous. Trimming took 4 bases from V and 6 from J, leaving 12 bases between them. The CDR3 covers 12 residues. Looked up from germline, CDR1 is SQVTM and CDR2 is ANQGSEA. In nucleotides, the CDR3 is TGCAGCGTTGGGCCGACAAGAGATGGCTACACCTTC. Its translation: CSVGPTRDGYTF.

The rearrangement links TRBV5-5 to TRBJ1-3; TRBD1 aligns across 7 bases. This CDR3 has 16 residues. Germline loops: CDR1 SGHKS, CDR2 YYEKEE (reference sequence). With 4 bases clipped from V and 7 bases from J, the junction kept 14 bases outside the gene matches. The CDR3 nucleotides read TGTGCCAGCAGCCTGGGAGGAGGGGGCTTTGGGAACACCATATATTTT. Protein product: CASSLGGGGFGNTIYF.

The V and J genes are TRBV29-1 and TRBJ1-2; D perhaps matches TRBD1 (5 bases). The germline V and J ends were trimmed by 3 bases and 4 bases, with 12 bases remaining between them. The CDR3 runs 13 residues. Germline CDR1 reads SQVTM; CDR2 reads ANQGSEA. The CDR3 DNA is TGCAGCGTTGACCAAGGGGATCTCTATGGCTACACCTTC. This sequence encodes CSVDQGDLYGYTF.

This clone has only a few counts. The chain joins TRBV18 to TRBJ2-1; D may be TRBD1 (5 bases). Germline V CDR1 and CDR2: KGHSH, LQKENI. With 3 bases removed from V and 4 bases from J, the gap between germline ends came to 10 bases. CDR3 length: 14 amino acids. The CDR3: CASSPDMLYNEQFF. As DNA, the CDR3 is TGTGCCAGCTCACCGGACATGCTGTACAATGAGCAGTTCTTC. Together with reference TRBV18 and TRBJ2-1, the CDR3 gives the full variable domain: NAGVMQNPRHLVRRRGQEARLRCSPMKGHSHVYWYRQLPEEGLKFMVYLQKENIIDESGMPKERFSAEFPKEGPSILRIQQVVRGDSAAYFCASSPDMLYNEQFFGPGTRLTVL.

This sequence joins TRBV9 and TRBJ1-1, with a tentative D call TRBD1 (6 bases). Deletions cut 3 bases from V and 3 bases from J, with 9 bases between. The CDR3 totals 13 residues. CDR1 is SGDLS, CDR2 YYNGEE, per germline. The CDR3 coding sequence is TGTGCCAGCAGCGAACAGGGTGACACTGAAGCTTTCTTT. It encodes CASSEQGDTEAFF.

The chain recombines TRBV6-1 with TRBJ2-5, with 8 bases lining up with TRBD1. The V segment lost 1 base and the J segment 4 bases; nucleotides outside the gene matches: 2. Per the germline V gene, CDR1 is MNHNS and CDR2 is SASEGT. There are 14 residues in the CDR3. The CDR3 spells CASSEGTGRETQYF. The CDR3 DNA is TGTGCCAGCAGTGAAGGGACAGGGAGAGAGACCCAGTACTTC.

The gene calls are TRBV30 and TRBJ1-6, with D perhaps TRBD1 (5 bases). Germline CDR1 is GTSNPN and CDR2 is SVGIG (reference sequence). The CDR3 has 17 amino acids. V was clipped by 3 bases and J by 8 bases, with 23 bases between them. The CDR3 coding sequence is TGTGCCTGGAGGGATCAAAGGGGTTATAGTATCTATTCACCCCTCCACTTT. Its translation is CAWRDQRGYSIYSPLHF.

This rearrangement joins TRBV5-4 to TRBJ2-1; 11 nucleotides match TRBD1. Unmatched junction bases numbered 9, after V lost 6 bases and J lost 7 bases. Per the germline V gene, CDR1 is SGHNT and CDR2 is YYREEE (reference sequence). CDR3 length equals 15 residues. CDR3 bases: TGTGCCAGCAAGATCGGACAGGGGGCATGGAATGAGCAGTTCTTC. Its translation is CASKIGQGAWNEQFF.

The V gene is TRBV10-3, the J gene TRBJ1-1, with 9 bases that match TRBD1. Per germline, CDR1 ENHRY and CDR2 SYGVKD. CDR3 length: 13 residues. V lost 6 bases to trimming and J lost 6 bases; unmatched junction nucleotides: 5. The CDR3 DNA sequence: TGTGCCATCAGGGGAACAGGGGGCCCTGAAGCTTTCTTT. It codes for CAIRGTGGPEAFF.

This chain's CDR3 is CASRPVAGTGPYNEQFF. The CDR3, as DNA: TGCGCCAGCAGACCAGTCGCCGGGACAGGTCCCTACAATGAGCAGTTCTTC. This chain uses TRBV10-2 with TRBJ2-1; TRBD1 matches 8 bases. V shed 6 bases and J 2 bases; nucleotides not matched to a gene: 12. The germline V gene has CDR1 WSHSY and CDR2 SAAADI. The CDR3 length is 17 residues.

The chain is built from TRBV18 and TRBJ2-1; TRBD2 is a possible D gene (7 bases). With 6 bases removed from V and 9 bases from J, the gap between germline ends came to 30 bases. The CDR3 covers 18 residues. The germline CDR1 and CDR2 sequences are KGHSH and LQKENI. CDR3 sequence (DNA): TGTGCCAGCTCGCCTTTAGCTTCGAATTCGGGGGGCCGGAGTGAGCAGTTCTTC. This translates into CASSPLASNSGGRSEQFF.

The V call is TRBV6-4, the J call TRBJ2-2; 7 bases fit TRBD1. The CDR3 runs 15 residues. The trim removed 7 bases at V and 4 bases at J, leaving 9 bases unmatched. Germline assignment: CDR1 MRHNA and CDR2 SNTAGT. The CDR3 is CASTPGTASTGELFF. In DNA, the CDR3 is TGTGCCAGCACCCCCGGGACAGCTTCCACCGGGGAGCTGTTTTTT.

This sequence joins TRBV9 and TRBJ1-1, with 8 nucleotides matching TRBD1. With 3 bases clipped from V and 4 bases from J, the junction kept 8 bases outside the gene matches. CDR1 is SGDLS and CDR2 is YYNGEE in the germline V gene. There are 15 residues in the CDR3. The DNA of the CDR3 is TGTGCCAGCAGCGGGAGCAGGGGGCTGCGCACTGAAGCTTTCTTT. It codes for CASSGSRGLRTEAFF.

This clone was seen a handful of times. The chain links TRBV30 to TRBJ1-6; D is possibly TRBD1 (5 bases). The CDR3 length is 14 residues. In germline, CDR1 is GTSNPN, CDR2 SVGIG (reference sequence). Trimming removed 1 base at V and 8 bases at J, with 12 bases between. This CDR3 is CAWSEGRADSPLHF. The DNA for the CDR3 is TGTGCCTGGAGTGAAGGCAGGGCCGATTCACCCCTCCACTTT. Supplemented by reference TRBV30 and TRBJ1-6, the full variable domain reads SQTIHQWPATLVQPVGSPLSLECTVEGTSNPNLYWYRQAAGRGLQLLFYSVGIGQISSEVPQNLSASRPQDRQFILSSKKLLLSDSGFYLCAWSEGRADSPLHFGNGTRLTVT.

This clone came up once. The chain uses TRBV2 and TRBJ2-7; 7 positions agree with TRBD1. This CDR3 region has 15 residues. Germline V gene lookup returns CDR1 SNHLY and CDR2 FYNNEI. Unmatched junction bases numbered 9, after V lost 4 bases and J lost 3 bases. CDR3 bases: TGTGCCAGCAGTGTTTCGGGACAGTGGGGCTACGAGCAGTACTTC. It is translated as CASSVSGQWGYEQYF.

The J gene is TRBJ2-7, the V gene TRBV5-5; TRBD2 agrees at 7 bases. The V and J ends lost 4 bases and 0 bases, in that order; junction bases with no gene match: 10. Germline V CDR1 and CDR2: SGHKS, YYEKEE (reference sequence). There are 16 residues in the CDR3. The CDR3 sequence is CASSPGTSEDSYEQYF. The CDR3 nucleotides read TGTGCCAGCAGCCCAGGAACTAGCGAGGACTCCTACGAGCAGTACTTC. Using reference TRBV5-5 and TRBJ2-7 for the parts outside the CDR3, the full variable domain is DAGVTQSPTHLIKTRGQQVTLRCSPISGHKSVSWYQQVLGQGPQFIFQYYEKEERGRGNFPDRFSARQFPNYSSELNVNALLLGDSALYLCASSPGTSEDSYEQYFGPGTRLTVT.

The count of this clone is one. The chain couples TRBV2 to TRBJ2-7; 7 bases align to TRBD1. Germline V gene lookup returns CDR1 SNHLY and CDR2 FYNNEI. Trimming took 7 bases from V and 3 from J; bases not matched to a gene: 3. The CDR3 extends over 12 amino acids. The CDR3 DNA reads TGTGCCAGCAAAGGGACAGTCTACGAGCAGTACTTC. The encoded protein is CASKGTVYEQYF.

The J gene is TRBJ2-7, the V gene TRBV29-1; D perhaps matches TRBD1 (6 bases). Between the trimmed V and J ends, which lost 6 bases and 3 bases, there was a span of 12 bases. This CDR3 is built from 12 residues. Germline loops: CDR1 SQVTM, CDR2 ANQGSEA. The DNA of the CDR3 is TGCAGCGTCAGGGGACCGTTCTACGAGCAGTACTTC. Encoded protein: CSVRGPFYEQYF.

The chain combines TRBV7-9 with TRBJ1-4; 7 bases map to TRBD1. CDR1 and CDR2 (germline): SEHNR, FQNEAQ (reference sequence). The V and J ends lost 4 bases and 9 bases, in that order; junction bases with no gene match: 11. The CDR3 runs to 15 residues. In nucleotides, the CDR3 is TGTGCCAGCAGCTCAACGACAGGGAATGTTAAAAAACTGTTTTTT. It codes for CASSSTTGNVKKLFF.

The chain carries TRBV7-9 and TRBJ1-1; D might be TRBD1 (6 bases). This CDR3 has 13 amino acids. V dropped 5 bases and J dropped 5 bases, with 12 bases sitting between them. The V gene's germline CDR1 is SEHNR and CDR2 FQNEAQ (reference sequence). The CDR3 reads CASSPTGTTEAFF. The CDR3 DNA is TGTGCCAGCAGCCCGACAGGCACTACTGAAGCTTTCTTT. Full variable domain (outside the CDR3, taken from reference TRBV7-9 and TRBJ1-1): DTGVSQNPRHKITKRGQNVTFRCDPISEHNRLYWYRQTLGQGPEFLTYFQNEAQLEKSRLLSDRFSAERPKGSFSTLEIQRTEQGDSAMYLCASSPTGTTEAFFGQGTRLTVV.